Listed here are 21 T cell receptor beta chains from one sample, sequenced in a study of blood T cell repertoires in COVID-19. Sequencing used immunoSEQ multiplex PCR; TCRdb keeps in-frame clones, though not all of them. The repertoire holds roughly 230,000 clones, with more than 65% as singletons. Sequenced sample: PBMCs or T cells enriched from blood (not recorded which). These receptors were taken from a man aged 50-60 years who had recovered from COVID-19.

For the CDR3, the DNA is TGTGCCAGCCGGCCCTCGACTAGCGGGAGAAACGATGAGCAGTTCTTC. This codes for CASRPSTSGRNDEQFF. The chain joins TRBV27 to TRBJ2-1; 12 bases agree with TRBD2. Trimming at V came to 8 bases and at J to 8 bases, leaving 13 bases not matched to a gene. This CDR3 has 16 residues. CDR1 and CDR2 (germline): MNHEY, SMNVEV (reference sequence).

In this sample, this clone turned up once. This sequence joins TRBV7-9 and TRBJ1-2, with D perhaps matching TRBD1 (6 bases). Between the trimmed V and J ends, which lost 7 bases and 4 bases, there was a span of 16 bases. Germline V gene sequence: CDR1 SEHNR, CDR2 FQNEAQ (reference sequence). The CDR3 is made up of 14 amino acids. CDR3 sequence reads: CASIPDSHFYGYTF. The CDR3 region has the DNA TGTGCCAGCATCCCGGACAGCCACTTCTATGGCTACACCTTC.

V gene TRBV29-1 combines with J gene TRBJ1-1, with D possibly TRBD1 on 5 matching bases. The V and J ends lost 3 bases and 9 bases respectively, with 11 bases between them. This CDR3 is 11 amino acids long. Germline values: CDR1 SQVTM, CDR2 ANQGSEA. The CDR3 nucleotides read TGCAGCGTTGATCAGACAGCCCAAGCTTTCTTT. It translates to CSVDQTAQAFF.

Points on this clone: The sample holds other DNA sequences that translate to the same CDR3. The V gene is TRBV20-1, the J gene TRBJ2-7, with 7 bases lining up with TRBD2. V lost 6 bases to trimming and J lost 6 bases; unmatched junction nucleotides: 5. The length of the CDR3 is 11 residues. Germline V gene lookup returns CDR1 DFQATT and CDR2 SNEGSKA (reference sequence). Written as DNA, the CDR3 is TGCAGTGCCCGCGGGGGTTTCGAGCAGTACTTC. Its protein product is CSARGGFEQYF.

V usage is TRBV7-3 and J usage is TRBJ1-2; a weak D match, TRBD1 (5 bases). The germline CDR1 and CDR2 sequences are SGHTA and FQGTGA. Trimming removed 5 bases from V and 0 bases from J, with 10 bases in between. This CDR3 has 14 amino acids. This chain's CDR3 is CASSPGITNYGYTF. The CDR3 DNA reads as TGTGCCAGCAGCCCAGGGATAACTAACTATGGCTACACCTTC.

V is TRBV9 and J is TRBJ1-3; D ambiguous. V was trimmed by 2 bases and J by 4 bases, leaving 10 bases between them. Germline CDR1 SGDLS, CDR2 YYNGEE. The CDR3 runs to 14 residues. The CDR3 protein is CASSVAEGGNTIYF. CDR3 nucleotides: TGTGCCAGCAGCGTTGCTGAGGGAGGAAACACCATATATTTT.

This chain connects TRBV27 to TRBJ2-7; 11 bases fit TRBD2. Looked up from germline, CDR1 is MNHEY and CDR2 is SMNVEV (reference sequence). Germline trimming cut 8 bases from V and 0 bases from J; bases unmatched to any gene: 9. The CDR3 loop spans 16 amino acids. The CDR3 DNA reads as TGTGCCAGCCGGCCGGGACTAGCGGTATACTCCTACGAGCAGTACTTC. Translated, it gives CASRPGLAVYSYEQYF.

This chain uses TRBV4-1 with TRBJ2-6; no reliable D call. This CDR3 is built from 21 residues. Germline V lookup: CDR1 MGHRA, CDR2 YSYEKL. V was pared by 1 base and J by 3 bases, with 25 bases between. The chain's CDR3 is CASSQVRVLGSGIFGANVLTF. The CDR3 DNA follows: TGCGCCAGCAGCCAAGTGAGAGTATTGGGCAGTGGAATTTTTGGGGCCAACGTCCTGACTTTC.

The rearrangement joins TRBV5-4 to TRBJ2-7, with TRBD2 matching 9 bases. This CDR3 has 15 residues. V shed 0 bases, J shed 5 bases, and the junction held 6 bases outside the gene matches. Looked up from germline, CDR1 is SGHNT and CDR2 is YYREEE (reference sequence). The CDR3 coding sequence is TGTGCCAGCAGCTTGGGGGGTAGCGGGGGACACGAGCAGTACTTC. It translates to CASSLGGSGGHEQYF.

Turning to this clone: Since a much larger clone is just one base distant, this may be a read error. This chain connects TRBV7-6 to TRBJ2-7, with D possibly TRBD2 on 6 matching bases. Germline CDR1 is SGHVS and CDR2 is FNYEAQ. V was trimmed by 0 bases and J by 0 bases, leaving 6 bases between them. The CDR3 is 14 residues long. CDR3 nucleotides: TGTGCCAGCAGCTTAGCCGGGAGCTCCTACGAGCAGTACTTC. Protein: CASSLAGSSYEQYF.

This clone was counted a single time. V is TRBV6-5 and J is TRBJ2-5; no reliable D call. From germline, CDR1 is MNHEY and CDR2 SVGAGI. The CDR3 contains 12 residues. V was trimmed by 6 bases and J by 6 bases, leaving 11 bases between them. In DNA form, the CDR3 reads TGTGCCAGCAGCAACGCGAAGAAGACCCAGTACTTC. Its protein is CASSNAKKTQYF.

V usage is TRBV7-9 and J usage is TRBJ1-4; perhaps TRBD1 as D (6 bases). V was pared by 5 bases and J by 8 bases, with 15 bases between. This CDR3 comprises 14 residues. Germline lookup yields CDR1 SEHNR and CDR2 FQNEAQ (reference sequence). Written as DNA, the CDR3 is TGTGCCAGCAGCCTGCTTGGGGGCGCGGAAAAACTGTTTTTT. It yields the protein CASSLLGGAEKLFF.

This chain uses TRBV18 with TRBJ1-1; unclear D gene. This CDR3 region has 14 residues. Per the germline V gene, CDR1 is KGHSH and CDR2 is LQKENI. V was cut by 1 base and J by 6 bases, with 12 bases left in between. Here the CDR3 DNA reads TGTGCCAGCTCACCACAAGAGATTGTAGCTGAAGCTTTCTTT. It codes for CASSPQEIVAEAFF.

The rearrangement uses TRBV10-3 and TRBJ1-6; 7 nucleotides line up with TRBD1. This CDR3 has 16 residues. Germline V gives CDR1 ENHRY, CDR2 SYGVKD. Trimming removed 0 bases from V and 10 bases from J; junction bases left unmatched: 9. The CDR3 sequence is CAISESGGAGGSPLHF. The CDR3 DNA reads TGTGCCATCAGTGAGTCAGGGGGCGCCGGTGGGTCACCCCTCCACTTT.

This clone was found once. The rearrangement links TRBV2 to TRBJ1-5; 7 nucleotides agree with TRBD1. This CDR3 has 14 amino acids. CDR1 SNHLY and CDR2 FYNNEI come from the germline V gene. V gave up 5 bases and J gave up 4 bases; unmatched junction bases: 5. CDR3 amino acids: CASSSRQGNQPQHF. In nucleotides, the CDR3 is TGTGCCAGCAGTTCCCGACAGGGTAATCAGCCCCAGCATTTT.

This clone showed up just a few times. This chain connects TRBV6-5 to TRBJ1-2; 8 bases match TRBD1. Trimming at V came to 4 bases and at J to 6 bases, leaving 7 bases not matched to a gene. Germline CDR1 reads MNHEY; CDR2 reads SVGAGI. The CDR3 loop spans 14 amino acids. The CDR3 loop reads CASSSLGQGHGYTF. DNA for the CDR3: TGTGCCAGCAGTTCCCTAGGACAGGGCCATGGCTACACCTTC.

V is TRBV20-1 and J is TRBJ1-4; TRBD1 matches 9 bases. V lost 3 bases and J lost 5; bases outside the gene matches: 10. The CDR3 spans 16 residues. CDR1 is DFQATT, CDR2 SNEGSKA, per germline (reference sequence). The CDR3 sequence is CSASLGQGILNEKLFF. The CDR3 DNA reads TGCAGTGCTAGTTTAGGACAGGGGATTTTAAATGAAAAACTGTTTTTT.

V and J are TRBV3-1 (or the pseudogene TRBV3-2) and TRBJ2-1, with a weak D call TRBD2 (6 bases). The V and J ends lost 4 bases and 5 bases respectively, with 9 bases between them. In germline, CDR1 is LGHDT, CDR2 YNNKEL (reference sequence). The CDR3 covers 13 residues. CDR3 sequence reads: CASSPRGNNEQFF. The CDR3 DNA is TGTGCCAGCAGCCCCCGGGGGAACAATGAGCAGTTCTTC.

The chain joins TRBV6-4 to TRBJ2-5, with a possible D match to TRBD2 (5 bases). The germline V gene has CDR1 MRHNA and CDR2 SNTAGT. There are 14 residues in the CDR3. Trimming left V 0 bases short and J 2 bases short, with 7 bases between. The CDR3 region is CASSDSSGQETQYF. For the CDR3, the DNA is TGTGCCAGCAGTGACTCGTCGGGGCAAGAGACCCAGTACTTC.

This chain connects TRBV19 to TRBJ1-1; D perhaps matches TRBD1 (5 bases). The CDR3 covers 16 residues. Trimming removed 3 bases at V and 5 bases at J, with 19 bases between. CDR1 and CDR2 from the germline V gene are LNHDA and SQIVND (reference sequence). In DNA, the CDR3 is TGTGCCAGTAGTATGGAGTCGCGGACACCTGAGACTGAAGCTTTCTTT. Translation: CASSMESRTPETEAFF.

V and J are TRBV5-1 and TRBJ2-3; 9 nucleotides line up with TRBD1. The CDR3 has 15 amino acids. From germline, CDR1 is SGHRS and CDR2 YFSETQ. Trimming took 4 bases from V and 1 from J; bases not matched to a gene: 4. CDR3 protein: CASSPRTGGTDTQYF. The CDR3 region has the DNA TGCGCCAGCAGCCCCCGGACAGGGGGCACAGATACGCAGTATTTT.